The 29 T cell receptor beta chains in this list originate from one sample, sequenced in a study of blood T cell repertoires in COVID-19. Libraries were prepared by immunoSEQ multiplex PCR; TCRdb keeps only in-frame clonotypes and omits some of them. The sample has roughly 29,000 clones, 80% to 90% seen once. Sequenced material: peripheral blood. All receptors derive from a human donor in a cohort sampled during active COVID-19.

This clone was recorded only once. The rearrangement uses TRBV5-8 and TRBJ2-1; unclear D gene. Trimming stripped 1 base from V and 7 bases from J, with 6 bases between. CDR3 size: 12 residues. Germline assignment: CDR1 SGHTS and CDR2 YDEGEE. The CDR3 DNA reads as TGTGCCAGCAGCTTGAGCCTTAATGAGCAGTTCTTC. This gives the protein CASSLSLNEQFF.

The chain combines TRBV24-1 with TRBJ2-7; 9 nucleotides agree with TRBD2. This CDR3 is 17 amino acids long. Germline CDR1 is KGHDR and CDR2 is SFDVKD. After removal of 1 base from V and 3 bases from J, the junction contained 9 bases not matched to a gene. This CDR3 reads CATSDFSPLAGGYEQYF. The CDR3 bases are TGTGCCACCAGTGATTTCTCCCCACTAGCGGGCGGCTACGAGCAGTACTTC.

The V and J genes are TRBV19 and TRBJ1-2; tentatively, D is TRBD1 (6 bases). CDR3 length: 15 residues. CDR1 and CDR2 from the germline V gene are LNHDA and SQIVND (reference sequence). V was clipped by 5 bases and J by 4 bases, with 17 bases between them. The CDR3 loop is CASSVYRAPGYGYTF. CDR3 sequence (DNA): TGTGCCAGTAGTGTCTACAGGGCCCCGGGCTATGGCTACACCTTC.

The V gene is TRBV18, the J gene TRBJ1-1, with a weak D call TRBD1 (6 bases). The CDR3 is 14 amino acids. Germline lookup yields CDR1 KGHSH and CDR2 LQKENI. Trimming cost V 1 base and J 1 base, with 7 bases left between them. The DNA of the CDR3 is TGTGCCAGCTCACCACAGACAGGGAACACTGAAGCTTTCTTT. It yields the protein CASSPQTGNTEAFF.

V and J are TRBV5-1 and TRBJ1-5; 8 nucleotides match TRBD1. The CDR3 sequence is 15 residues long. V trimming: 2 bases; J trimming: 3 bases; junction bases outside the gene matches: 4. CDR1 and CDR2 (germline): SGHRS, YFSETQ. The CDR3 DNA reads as TGCGCCAGCAGCTTTACGACAGGGGTCAATCAGCCCCAGCATTTT. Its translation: CASSFTTGVNQPQHF.

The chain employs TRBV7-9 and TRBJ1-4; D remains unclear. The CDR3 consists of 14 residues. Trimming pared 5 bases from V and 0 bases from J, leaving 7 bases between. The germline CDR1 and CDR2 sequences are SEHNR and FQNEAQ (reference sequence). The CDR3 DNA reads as TGTGCCAGCAGCCACAGTGCAACTAATGAAAAACTGTTTTTT. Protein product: CASSHSATNEKLFF.

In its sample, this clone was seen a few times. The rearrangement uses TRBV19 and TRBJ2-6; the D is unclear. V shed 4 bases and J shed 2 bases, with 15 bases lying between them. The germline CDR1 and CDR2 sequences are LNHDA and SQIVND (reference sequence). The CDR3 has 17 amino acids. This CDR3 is CASSNLQAKTGANVLTF. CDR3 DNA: TGTGCCAGTAGTAATCTCCAGGCCAAGACTGGGGCCAACGTCCTGACTTTC.

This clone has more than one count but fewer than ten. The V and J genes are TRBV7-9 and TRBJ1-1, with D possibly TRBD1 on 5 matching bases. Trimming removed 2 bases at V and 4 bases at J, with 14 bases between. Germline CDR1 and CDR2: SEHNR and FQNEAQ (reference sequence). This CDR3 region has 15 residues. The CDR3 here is CASSLQGGSGTEAFF. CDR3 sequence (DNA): TGTGCCAGCAGCTTACAGGGCGGTTCGGGCACTGAAGCTTTCTTT.

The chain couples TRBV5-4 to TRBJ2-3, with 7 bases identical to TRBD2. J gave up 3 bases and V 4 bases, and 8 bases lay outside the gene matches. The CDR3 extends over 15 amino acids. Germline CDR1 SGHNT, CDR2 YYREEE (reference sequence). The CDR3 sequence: CASSRDGLGTDTQYF. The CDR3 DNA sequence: TGTGCCAGCAGCCGTGACGGACTAGGGACAGATACGCAGTATTTT.

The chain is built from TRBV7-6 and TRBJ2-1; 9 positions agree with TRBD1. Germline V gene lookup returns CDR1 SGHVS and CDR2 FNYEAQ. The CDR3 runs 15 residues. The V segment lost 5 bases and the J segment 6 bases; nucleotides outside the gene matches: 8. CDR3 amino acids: CASSPRDRVVNEQFF. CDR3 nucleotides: TGTGCCAGCAGCCCCCGGGACAGGGTGGTCAATGAGCAGTTCTTC.

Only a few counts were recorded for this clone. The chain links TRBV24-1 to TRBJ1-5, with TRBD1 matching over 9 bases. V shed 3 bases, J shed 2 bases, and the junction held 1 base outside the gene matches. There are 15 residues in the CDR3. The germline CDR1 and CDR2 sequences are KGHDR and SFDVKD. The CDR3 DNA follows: TGTGCCACCAGTGATCGGACAGGGGGCAATCAGCCCCAGCATTTT. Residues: CATSDRTGGNQPQHF.

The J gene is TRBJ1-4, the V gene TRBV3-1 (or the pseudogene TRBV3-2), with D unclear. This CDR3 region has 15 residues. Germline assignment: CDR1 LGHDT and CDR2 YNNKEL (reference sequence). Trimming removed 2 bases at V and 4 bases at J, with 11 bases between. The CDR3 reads CASSQMWSSNEKLFF. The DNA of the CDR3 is TGTGCCAGCAGCCAAATGTGGAGTAGTAATGAAAAACTGTTTTTT.

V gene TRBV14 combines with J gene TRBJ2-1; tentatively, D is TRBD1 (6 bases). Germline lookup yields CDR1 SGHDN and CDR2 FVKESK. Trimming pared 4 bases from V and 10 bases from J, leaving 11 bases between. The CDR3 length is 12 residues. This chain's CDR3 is CASSRGQIEQFF. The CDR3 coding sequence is TGTGCCAGCAGCCGCGGACAGATCGAGCAGTTCTTC.

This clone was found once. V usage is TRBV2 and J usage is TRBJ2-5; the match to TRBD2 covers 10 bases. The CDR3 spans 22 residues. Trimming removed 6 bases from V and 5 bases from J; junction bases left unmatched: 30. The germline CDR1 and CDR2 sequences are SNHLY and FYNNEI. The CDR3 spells CASSPLGLAGGSRTLPKETQYF. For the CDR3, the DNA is TGTGCCAGCAGCCCCCTCGGATTAGCGGGGGGAAGTAGGACCCTCCCCAAGGAGACCCAGTACTTC.

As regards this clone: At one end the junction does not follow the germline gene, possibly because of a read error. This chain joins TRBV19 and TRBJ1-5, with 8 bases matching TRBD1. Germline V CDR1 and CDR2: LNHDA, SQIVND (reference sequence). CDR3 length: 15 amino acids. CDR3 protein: CASSPGAGGNQPQHF. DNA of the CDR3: TGTGCCAGTAGCCCCGGGGCAGGGGGCAACCAGCCCCAGCATTTT.

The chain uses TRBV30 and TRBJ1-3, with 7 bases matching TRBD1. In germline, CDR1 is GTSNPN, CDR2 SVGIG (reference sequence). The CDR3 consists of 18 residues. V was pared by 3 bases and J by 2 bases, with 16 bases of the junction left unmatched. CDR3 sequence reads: CAWSSRPDLRGAGNTIYF. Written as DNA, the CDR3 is TGTGCCTGGAGCTCTCGACCCGACCTCAGGGGGGCTGGAAACACCATATATTTT.

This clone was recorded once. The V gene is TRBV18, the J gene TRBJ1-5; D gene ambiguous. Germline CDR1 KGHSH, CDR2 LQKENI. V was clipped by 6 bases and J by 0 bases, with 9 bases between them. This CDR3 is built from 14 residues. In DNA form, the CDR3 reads TGTGCCAGCTCCCCTACAGATAGCAATCAGCCCCAGCATTTT. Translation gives CASSPTDSNQPQHF.

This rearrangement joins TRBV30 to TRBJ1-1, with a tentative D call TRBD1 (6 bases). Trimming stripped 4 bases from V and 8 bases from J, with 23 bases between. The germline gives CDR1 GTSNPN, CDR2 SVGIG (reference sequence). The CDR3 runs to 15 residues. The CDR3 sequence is CAWIVTGRELAEAFF. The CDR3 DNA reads TGTGCCTGGATTGTTACAGGGAGGGAACTGGCCGAAGCTTTCTTT.

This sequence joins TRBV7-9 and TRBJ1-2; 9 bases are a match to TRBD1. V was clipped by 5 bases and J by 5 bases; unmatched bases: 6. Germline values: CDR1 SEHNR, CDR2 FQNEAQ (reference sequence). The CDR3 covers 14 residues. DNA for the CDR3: TGTGCCAGCAGCCACGGACAGGGGCCTTATGGCTACACCTTC. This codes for CASSHGQGPYGYTF.

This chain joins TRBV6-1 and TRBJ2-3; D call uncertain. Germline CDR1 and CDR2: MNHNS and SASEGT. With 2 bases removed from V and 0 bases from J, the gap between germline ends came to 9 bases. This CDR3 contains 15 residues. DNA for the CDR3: TGTGCCAGCAGTGAACGTCCCTCTAGCACAGATACGCAGTATTTT. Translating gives CASSERPSSTDTQYF.

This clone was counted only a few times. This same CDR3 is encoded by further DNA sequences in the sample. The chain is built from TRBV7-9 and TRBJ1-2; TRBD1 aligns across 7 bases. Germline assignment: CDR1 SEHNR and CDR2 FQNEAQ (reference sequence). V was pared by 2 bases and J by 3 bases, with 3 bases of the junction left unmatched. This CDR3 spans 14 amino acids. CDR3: CASSLNRGDYGYTF. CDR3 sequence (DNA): TGTGCCAGCAGCTTAAACAGGGGTGACTATGGCTACACCTTC.

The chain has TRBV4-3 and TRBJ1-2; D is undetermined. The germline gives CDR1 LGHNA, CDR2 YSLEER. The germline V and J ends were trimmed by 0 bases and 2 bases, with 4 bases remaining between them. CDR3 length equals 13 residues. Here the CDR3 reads CASSQDTNYGYTF. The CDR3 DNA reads TGCGCCAGCAGCCAAGATACAAACTATGGCTACACCTTC.

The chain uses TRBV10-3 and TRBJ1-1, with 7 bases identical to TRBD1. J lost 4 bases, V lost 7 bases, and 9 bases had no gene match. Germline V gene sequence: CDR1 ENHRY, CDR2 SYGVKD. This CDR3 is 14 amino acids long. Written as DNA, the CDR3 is TGTGCCATCATGCCAGCCGACAGGGCCACTGAAGCTTTCTTT. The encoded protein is CAIMPADRATEAFF.

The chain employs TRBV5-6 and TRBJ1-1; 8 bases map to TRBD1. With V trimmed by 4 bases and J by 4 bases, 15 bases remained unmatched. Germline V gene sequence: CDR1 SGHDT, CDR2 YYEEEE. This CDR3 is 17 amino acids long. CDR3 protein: CASSRDGRLTGGTEAFF. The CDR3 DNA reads TGTGCCAGCAGCCGGGATGGCCGGCTTACAGGGGGCACTGAAGCTTTCTTT.

CDR3 region: CASNGQGAGEQFF. The CDR3 DNA reads as TGCGCCAGCAACGGACAGGGGGCAGGGGAGCAGTTCTTC. V is TRBV5-1 and J is TRBJ2-1; TRBD1 matches 11 bases. Trimming removed 6 bases from V and 10 bases from J; junction bases left unmatched: 6. Germline V lookup: CDR1 SGHRS, CDR2 YFSETQ. The CDR3 spans 13 residues.

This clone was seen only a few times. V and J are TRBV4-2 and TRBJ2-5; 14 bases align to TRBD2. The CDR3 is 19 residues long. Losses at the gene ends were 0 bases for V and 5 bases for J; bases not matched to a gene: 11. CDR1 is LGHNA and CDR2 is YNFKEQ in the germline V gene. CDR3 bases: TGTGCCAGCAGCCAAGATCCGACTAGCGGGGGGGCACTCTATGAGACCCAGTACTTC. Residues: CASSQDPTSGGALYETQYF.

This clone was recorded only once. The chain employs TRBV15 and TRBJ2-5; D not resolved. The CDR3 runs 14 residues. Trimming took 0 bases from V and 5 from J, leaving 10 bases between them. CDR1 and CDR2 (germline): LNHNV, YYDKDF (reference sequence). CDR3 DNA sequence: TGTGCCACCAGCAGAGATCGCGTGAGGGAGACCCAGTACTTC. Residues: CATSRDRVRETQYF.

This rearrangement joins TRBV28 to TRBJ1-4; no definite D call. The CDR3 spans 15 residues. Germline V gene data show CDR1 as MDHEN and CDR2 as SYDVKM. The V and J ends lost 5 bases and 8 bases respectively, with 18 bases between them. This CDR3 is CASSPFGAGIEKLFF. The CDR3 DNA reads TGTGCCAGCAGTCCCTTCGGCGCGGGGATCGAAAAACTGTTTTTT.

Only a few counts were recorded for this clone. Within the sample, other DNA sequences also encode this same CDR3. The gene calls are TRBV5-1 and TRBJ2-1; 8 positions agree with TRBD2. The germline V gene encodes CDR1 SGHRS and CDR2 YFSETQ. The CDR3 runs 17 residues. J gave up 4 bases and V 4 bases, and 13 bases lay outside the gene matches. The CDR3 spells CASSPSPLAGGYNEQFF. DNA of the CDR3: TGCGCCAGCAGCCCGAGCCCACTGGCGGGGGGTTACAATGAGCAGTTCTTC.